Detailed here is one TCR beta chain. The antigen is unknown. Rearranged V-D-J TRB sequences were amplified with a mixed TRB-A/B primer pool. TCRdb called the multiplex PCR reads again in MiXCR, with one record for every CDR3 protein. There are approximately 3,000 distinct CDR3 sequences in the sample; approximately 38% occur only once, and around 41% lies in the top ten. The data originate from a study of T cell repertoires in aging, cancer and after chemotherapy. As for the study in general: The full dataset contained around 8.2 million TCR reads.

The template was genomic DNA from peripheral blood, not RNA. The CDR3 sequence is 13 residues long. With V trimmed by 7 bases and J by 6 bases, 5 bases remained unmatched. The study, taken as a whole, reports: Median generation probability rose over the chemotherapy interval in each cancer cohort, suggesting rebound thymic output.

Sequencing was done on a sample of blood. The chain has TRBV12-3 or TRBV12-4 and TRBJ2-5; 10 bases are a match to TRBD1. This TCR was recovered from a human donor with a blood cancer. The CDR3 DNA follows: TGTGCCAGCATGACAGGGGGCCGGAAGACCCAGTACTTC. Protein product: CASMTGGRKTQYF.